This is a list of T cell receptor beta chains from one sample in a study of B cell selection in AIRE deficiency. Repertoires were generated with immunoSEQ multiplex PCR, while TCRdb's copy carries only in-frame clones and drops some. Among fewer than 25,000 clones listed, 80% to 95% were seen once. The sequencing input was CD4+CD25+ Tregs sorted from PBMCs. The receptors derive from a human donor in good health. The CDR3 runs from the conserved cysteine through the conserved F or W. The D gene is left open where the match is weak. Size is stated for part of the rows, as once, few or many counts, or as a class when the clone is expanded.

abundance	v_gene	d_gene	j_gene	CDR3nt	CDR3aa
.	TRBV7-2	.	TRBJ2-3	TGTGCCTCCGCGAGGGGGTGGTCGGATACGCAGTATTTT	CASARGWSDTQYF
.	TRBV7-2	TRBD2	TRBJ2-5	TGTGCCAGCAGCTTAGGGGGAGCGGGGGGGCAGAGAGAGACCCAGTACTTC	CASSLGGAGGQRETQYF
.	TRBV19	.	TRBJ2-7	TGTGCCACCAAAGGGGGGAACTCCTACGAGCAGTACTTC	CATKGGNSYEQYF
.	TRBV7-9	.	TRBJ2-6	TGTGCCAGCAGCTCGGCTGTCTCTGGGGCCAACGTCCTGACTTTC	CASSSAVSGANVLTF
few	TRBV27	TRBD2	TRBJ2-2	TGTGCCAGCAGTTTTCGGACTAGCGGGGGGTATGTTGCCGGGGAGCTGTTTTTT	CASSFRTSGGYVAGELFF
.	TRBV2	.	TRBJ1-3	TGTGCCAGCAGGCCAGGGGCAGCTGGAAACACCATATATTTT	CASRPGAAGNTIYF
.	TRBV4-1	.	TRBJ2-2	TGCGCCAGCAGCCAAGATTGGAGCACCGGGGAGCTGTTTTTT	CASSQDWSTGELFF
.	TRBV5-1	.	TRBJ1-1	TGCGCCAGCAGCTTGGAAATTAGCGTGGCCGCAGAAGCTTTCTTT	CASSLEISVAAEAFF
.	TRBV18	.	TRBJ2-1	TGTGCCAGCTCACCAGGGCCAAGCTCCTACAATGAGCAGTTCTTC	CASSPGPSSYNEQFF
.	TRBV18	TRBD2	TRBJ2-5	TGTGCCAGCTCAACTCCGGGACTATCCCAAGAGACCCAGTACTTC	CASSTPGLSQETQYF
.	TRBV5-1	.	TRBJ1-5	TGCGCCAGCAGCTTCGACTCACCGGACAATCAGCCCCAGCATTTT	CASSFDSPDNQPQHF
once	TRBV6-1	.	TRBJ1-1	TGTGGGTCGTGGTCGGTGAACACTGAAGCTTTCTTT	CGSWSVNTEAFF
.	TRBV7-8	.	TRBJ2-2	TGTGCCAGCAGCGCCCGGATTGGAACAAACACCGGGGAGCTGTTTTTT	CASSARIGTNTGELFF
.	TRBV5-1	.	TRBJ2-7	TGCGCCAGCAGCTCCCGCCCAGGGGTGAGCTACGAGCAGTACTTC	CASSSRPGVSYEQYF
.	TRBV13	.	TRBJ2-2	TGTGCCAGCAGCTTAGCGTACACCGGGGAGCTGTTTTTT	CASSLAYTGELFF
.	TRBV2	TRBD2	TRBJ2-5	TGTGCCAGCATGGATACTTATGAGCGGGAGGGCCTGGAGACCCAGTACTTC	CASMDTYEREGLETQYF
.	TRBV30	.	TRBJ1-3	TGTGCCTGGAGTGTAAGCCTGGCCAGGCGGGGTGTTATGGCTGGAAACACCATATATTTT	CAWSVSLARRGVMAGNTIYF
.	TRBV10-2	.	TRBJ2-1	TGCGCCAGCAGTGTAGCAGGCTCGGGTAATGAGCAGTTCTTC	CASSVAGSGNEQFF
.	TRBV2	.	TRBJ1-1	TGTGCCAGCAGTGATGCTCTGCGTCTTATAAACACTGAAGCTTTCTTT	CASSDALRLINTEAFF
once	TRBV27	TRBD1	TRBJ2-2	TGTGCCGGCAGTTTATCTTGGACAGGGGATGTGCTGTTTTTT	CAGSLSWTGDVLFF
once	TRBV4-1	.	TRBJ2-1	TGCGCCAGCAGCCTCTCCGGGCAGGTATACAATGAGCAGTTCTTC	CASSLSGQVYNEQFF
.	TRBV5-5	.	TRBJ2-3	TGTGCCAGCAGCTTGGGGGTAGTATACACGCAGTATTTT	CASSLGVVYTQYF
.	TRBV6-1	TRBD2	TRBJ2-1	TGTGCCAGCAGCTGGACTAGCGGGAGAGCTGAGCAGTTCTTC	CASSWTSGRAEQFF
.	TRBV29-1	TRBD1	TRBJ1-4	TGCAGCGTTGAAGCCCTCACCTCAGGGGGAAAACTGTTTTTT	CSVEALTSGGKLFF
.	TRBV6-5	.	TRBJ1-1	TGTGCCAGCAGGGGACCGAACACTGAAGCTTTCTTT	CASRGPNTEAFF
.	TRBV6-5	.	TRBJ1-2	TGTGCCAGCCGCAGGGCCGCCAGTGATGGCTACACCTTC	CASRRAASDGYTF
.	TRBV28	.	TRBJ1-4	TGTGCCAGCACCGGGACTCTACGTAATGAAAAACTGTTTTTT	CASTGTLRNEKLFF
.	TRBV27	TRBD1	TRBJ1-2	TGTGCCAGCAGTCGATCCAGGGGGTGGTATGGCTACACCTTC	CASSRSRGWYGYTF
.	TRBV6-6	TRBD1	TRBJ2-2	TGTGCCAGCAGTCGACAGGGGGGCACCGGGGAGCTGTTTTTT	CASSRQGGTGELFF
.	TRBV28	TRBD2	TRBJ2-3	TGTGCCAGCAGTTTCCCGGGAGGGGGCACAGATACGCAGTATTTT	CASSFPGGGTDTQYF
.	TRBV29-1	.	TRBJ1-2	TGCAGCGTCCGGACAAGGAGCTATGGCTACACCTTC	CSVRTRSYGYTF
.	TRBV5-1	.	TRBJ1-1	TGCGCCAGCAGCTTGGCACCAGGGCGGGGGAACACTGAAGCTTTCTTT	CASSLAPGRGNTEAFF
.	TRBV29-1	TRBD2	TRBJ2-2	TGCAGCGTTGAGGTTGTAGGCCTAGCGGGAATTTGGGGGGAGCTGTTTTTT	CSVEVVGLAGIWGELFF
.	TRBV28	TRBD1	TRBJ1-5	TGTGCCAGCAGCCTCACAGGGGTCTGGTTCCAGCCCCAGCATTTT	CASSLTGVWFQPQHF
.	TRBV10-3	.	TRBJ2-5	TGTGCCACTTGGGACCAAGAGACCCAGTACTTC	CATWDQETQYF
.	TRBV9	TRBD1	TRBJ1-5	TGTGCCAGCAGCCCGGCTACAGGGGTCAATCAGCCCCAGCATTTT	CASSPATGVNQPQHF
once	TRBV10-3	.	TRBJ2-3	TGTGCCATCAGTGAGCCAGATAGGGGAGATACGCAGTATTTT	CAISEPDRGDTQYF
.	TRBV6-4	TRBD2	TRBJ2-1	TGTGCCAGCAGCCGACTAGCGGGGGATATGGAGCAGTTCTTC	CASSRLAGDMEQFF
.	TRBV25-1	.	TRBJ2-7	TGTGCCAGCAGTGAAGGCCGTGAGCAGTACTTC	CASSEGREQYF
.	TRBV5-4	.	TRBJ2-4	TGTGCCTTTGCATTGGGTGGCATTCAGTACTTC	CAFALGGIQYF
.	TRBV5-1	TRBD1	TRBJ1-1	TGCGCCAGCAGCTTGGTGGAGGGGGCAGACACTGAAGCTTTCTTT	CASSLVEGADTEAFF
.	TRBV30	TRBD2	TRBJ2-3	TGTGCCTGGAGTTATTACTTGGCGGGAGGGCCCGTAAGCACAGATACGCAGTATTTT	CAWSYYLAGGPVSTDTQYF
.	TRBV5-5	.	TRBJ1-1	TGTGCCAGCAGCTTGGATGCTAGGGACACTGAAGCTTTCTTT	CASSLDARDTEAFF